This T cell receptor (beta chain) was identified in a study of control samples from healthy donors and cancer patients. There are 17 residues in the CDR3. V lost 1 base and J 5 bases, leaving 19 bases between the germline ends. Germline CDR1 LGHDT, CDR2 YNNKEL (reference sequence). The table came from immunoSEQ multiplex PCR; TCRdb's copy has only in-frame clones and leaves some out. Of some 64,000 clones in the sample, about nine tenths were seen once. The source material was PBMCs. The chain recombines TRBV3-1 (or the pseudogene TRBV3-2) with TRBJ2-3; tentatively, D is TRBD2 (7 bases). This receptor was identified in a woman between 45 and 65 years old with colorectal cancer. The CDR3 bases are TGTGCCAGCAGCCAAGGCGTGGGCCGGGGGGCAGGAGATACGCAGTATTTT. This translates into CASSQGVGRGAGDTQYF.